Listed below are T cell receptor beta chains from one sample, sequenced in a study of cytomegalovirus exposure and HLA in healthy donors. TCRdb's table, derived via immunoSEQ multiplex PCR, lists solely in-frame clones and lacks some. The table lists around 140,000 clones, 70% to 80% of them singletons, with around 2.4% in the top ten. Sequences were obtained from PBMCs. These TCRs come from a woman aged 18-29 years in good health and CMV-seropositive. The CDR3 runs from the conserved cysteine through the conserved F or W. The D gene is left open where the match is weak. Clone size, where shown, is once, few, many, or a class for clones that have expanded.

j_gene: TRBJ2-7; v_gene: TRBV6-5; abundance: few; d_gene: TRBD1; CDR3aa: CASSYRTGSAYEQYF; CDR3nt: TGTGCCAGCAGTTACAGGACAGGATCGGCCTACGAGCAGTACTTC
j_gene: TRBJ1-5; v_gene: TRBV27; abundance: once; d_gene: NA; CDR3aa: CASSSNLRGGNQPQHF; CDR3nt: TGTGCCAGCAGTTCCAACCTCAGGGGCGGAAATCAGCCCCAGCATTTT
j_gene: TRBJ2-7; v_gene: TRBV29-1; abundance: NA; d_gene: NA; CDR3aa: CSVEVAGYEQYF; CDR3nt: TGCAGCGTTGAAGTAGCCGGGTACGAGCAGTACTTC
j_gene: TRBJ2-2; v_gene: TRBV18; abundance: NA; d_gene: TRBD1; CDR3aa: CASSASGQGGTGELFF; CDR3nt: TGTGCCAGCTCAGCCTCGGGACAGGGTGGAACCGGGGAGCTGTTTTTT
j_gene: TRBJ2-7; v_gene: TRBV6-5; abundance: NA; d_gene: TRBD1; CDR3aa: CASSYSWSGQDYEQYF; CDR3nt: TGTGCCAGCAGTTACTCGTGGTCTGGACAGGACTACGAGCAGTACTTC
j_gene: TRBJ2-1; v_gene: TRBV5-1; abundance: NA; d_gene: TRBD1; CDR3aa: CASSIDRDLNDEQFF; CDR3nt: TGCGCCAGCAGCATCGACAGGGATCTTAACGATGAGCAGTTCTTC
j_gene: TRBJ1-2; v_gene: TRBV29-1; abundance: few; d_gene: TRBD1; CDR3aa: CSVESVQGAVANYGYTF; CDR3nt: TGCAGCGTTGAATCTGTACAGGGGGCTGTAGCTAACTATGGCTACACCTTC
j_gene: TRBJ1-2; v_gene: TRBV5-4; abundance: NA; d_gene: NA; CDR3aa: CASSSSGVYGYTF; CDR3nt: TGTGCCAGCAGCTCCTCCGGGGTCTATGGCTACACCTTC
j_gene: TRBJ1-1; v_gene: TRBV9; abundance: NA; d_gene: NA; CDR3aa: CASSVVVQNTEAFF; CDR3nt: TGTGCCAGCAGCGTAGTTGTCCAGAACACTGAAGCTTTCTTT
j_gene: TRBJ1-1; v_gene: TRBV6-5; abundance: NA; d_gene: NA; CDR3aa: CASSYDGVTEAFF; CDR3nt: TGTGCCAGCAGTTACGACGGGGTCACTGAAGCTTTCTTT
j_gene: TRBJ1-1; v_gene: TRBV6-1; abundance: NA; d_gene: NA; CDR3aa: CASSGRGGAWDTEAFF; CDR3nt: TGTGCCAGCAGTGGGAGGGGGGGGGCGTGGGACACTGAAGCTTTCTTT
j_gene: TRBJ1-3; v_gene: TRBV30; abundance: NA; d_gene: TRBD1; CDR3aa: CAWAPGTGGPFSGNTIYF; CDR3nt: TGTGCCTGGGCCCCCGGGACAGGAGGGCCGTTCTCTGGAAACACCATATATTTT
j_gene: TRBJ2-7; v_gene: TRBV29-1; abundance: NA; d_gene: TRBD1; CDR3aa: CSVGWDRDHEQYF; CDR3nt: TGCAGCGTTGGGTGGGACAGGGACCACGAGCAGTACTTC
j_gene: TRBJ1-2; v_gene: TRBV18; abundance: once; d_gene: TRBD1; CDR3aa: CASSPLETGGSHGYTF; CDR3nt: TGTGCCAGCTCACCCCTGGAGACAGGGGGGTCCCATGGCTACACCTTC
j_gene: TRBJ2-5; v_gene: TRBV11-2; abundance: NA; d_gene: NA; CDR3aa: CASSSYWTESRGTQYF; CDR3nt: TGTGCCAGCAGCTCCTATTGGACAGAATCAAGAGGGACCCAGTACTTC
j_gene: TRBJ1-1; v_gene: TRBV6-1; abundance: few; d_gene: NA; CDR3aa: CASSLRGLNTEAFF; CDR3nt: TGTGCCAGCAGTCTCAGAGGTTTGAACACTGAAGCTTTCTTT
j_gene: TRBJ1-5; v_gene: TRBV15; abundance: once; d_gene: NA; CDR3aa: CATSRERVAEQPQHF; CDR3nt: TGTGCCACCAGCAGAGAAAGGGTAGCGGAACAGCCCCAGCATTTT
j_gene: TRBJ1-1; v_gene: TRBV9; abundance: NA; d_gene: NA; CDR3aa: CASSEGGTTEAFF; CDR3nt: TGTGCCAGCAGCGAGGGGGGGACCACTGAAGCTTTCTTT
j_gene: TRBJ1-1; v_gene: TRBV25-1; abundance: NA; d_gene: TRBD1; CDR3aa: CASSHLVGTGRYEAFF; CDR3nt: TGTGCCAGCAGCCACCTTGTCGGGACAGGGCGCTATGAAGCTTTCTTT
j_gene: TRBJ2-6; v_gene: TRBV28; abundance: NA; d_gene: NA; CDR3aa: CASSLGGTGGANVLTF; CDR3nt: TGTGCCAGCAGTTTAGGCGGGACGGGAGGGGCCAACGTCCTGACTTTC
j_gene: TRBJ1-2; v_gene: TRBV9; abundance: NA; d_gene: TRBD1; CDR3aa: CASSAEDRGNYGYTF; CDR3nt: TGTGCCAGCAGCGCTGAGGACAGGGGCAACTATGGCTACACCTTC
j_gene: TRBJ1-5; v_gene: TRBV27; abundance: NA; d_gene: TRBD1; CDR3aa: CASSHTGGLQPQHF; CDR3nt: TGTGCCAGCAGTCACACAGGGGGTCTTCAGCCCCAGCATTTT
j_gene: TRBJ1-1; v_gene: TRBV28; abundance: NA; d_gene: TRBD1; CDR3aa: CASLTGHDTEAFF; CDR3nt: TGTGCCAGCCTGACAGGGCACGACACTGAAGCTTTCTTT
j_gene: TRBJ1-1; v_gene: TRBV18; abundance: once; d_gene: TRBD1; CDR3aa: CASSSKDRGGEAFF; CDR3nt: TGTGCCAGCTCATCAAAGGACAGGGGAGGTGAAGCTTTCTTT
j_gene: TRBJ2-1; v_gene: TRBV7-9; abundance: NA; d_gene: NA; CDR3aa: CASSWSGNEQFF; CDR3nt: TGTGCCAGCAGCTGGAGCGGGAATGAGCAGTTCTTC
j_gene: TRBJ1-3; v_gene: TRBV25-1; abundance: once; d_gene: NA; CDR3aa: CASSGGYRSYSGNTIYF; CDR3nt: TGTGCCAGCAGTGGGGGATACAGGAGCTACTCTGGAAACACCATATATTTT
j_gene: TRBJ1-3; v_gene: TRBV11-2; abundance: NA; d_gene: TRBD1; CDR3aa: CASSLERGHTIYF; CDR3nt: TGTGCCAGCAGCTTAGAGAGGGGGCACACCATATATTTT
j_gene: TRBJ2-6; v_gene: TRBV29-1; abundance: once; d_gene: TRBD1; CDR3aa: CSVRTGGLGANVLTF; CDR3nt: TGCAGCGTACGGACAGGGGGCCTCGGAGCCAACGTCCTGACTTTC
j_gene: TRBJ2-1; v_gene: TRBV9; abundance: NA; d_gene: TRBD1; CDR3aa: CASSVGRTDRGSYNEQFF; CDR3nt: TGTGCCAGCAGCGTAGGGAGAACCGACAGGGGATCCTACAATGAGCAGTTCTTC
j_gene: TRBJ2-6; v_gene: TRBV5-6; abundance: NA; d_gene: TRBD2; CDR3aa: CASPPLAGAWVFGANVLTF; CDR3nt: TGTGCCAGCCCGCCTCTAGCGGGGGCCTGGGTCTTTGGGGCCAACGTCCTGACTTTC
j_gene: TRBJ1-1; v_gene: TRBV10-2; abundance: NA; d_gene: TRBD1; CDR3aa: CASSESNDPGQGNTEAFF; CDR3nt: TGCGCCAGCAGTGAGTCGAATGACCCTGGACAGGGGAACACTGAAGCTTTCTTT
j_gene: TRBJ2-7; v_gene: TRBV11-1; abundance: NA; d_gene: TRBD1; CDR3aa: CASSPRTGSLYEQYF; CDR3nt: TGTGCCAGCAGCCCGCGGACAGGGTCTCTCTACGAGCAGTACTTC
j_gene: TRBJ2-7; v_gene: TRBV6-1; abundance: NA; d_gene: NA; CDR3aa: CASSTGWAYEQYF; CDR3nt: TGTGCCAGCAGCACGGGATGGGCCTACGAGCAGTACTTC
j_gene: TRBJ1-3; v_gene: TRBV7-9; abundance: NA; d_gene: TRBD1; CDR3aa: CASSFDQGAHGNTIYF; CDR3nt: TGTGCCAGCAGCTTTGATCAGGGGGCGCACGGAAACACCATATATTTT
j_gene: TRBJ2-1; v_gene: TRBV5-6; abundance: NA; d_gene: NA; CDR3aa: CASSLRRNSYNEQFF; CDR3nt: TGTGCCAGCAGCTTAAGGCGGAACTCCTACAATGAGCAGTTCTTC
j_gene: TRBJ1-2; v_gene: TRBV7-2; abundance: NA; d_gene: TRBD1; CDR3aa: CASSLEGQGAFGYTF; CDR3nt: TGTGCCAGCAGCTTAGAGGGACAGGGGGCTTTTGGCTACACCTTC
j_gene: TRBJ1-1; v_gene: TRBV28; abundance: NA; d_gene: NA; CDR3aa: CASSLDTLGGTEAFF; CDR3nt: TGTGCCAGCAGTTTAGATACTTTGGGGGGCACTGAAGCTTTCTTT
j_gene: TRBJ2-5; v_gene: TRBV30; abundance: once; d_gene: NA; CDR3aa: CAWSGPRGEVETQYF; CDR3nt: TGTGCCTGGAGTGGGCCTCGAGGGGAGGTGGAGACCCAGTACTTC
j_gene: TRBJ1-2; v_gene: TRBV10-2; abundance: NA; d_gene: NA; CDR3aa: CASSEAGYGYTF; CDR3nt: TGCGCCAGCAGTGAGGCGGGCTATGGCTACACCTTC
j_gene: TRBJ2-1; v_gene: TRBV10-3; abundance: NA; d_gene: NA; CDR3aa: CAINAQLGGDEQFF; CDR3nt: TGTGCCATCAACGCGCAGCTAGGAGGCGATGAGCAGTTCTTC
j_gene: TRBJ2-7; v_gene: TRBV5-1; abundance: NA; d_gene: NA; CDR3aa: CASSLGQGWTYEQYF; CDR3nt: TGCGCCAGCAGCTTGGGCCAGGGGTGGACCTACGAGCAGTACTTC
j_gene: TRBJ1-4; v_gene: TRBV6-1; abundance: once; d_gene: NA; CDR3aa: CASSPPGVELFF; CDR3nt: TGTGCCAGCAGTCCACCGGGGGTTGAACTGTTTTTT
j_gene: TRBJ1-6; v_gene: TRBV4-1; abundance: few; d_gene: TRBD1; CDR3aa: CASSQWGTGDSPLHF; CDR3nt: TGCGCCAGCAGCCAATGGGGGACAGGGGATTCACCCCTCCACTTT
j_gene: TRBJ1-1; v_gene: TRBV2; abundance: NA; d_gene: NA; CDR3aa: CASSRTAMNTEAFF; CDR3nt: TGTGCCAGCAGTAGGACAGCCATGAACACTGAAGCTTTCTTT
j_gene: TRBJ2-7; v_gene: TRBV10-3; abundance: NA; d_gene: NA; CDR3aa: CAISLEGQLTREQYF; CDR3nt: TGTGCCATCAGTTTAGAGGGACAACTAACGAGGGAGCAGTACTTC
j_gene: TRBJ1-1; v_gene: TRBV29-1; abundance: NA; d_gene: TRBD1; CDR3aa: CSVGGQKWSATEAFF; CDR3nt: TGCAGCGTTGGGGGACAGAAGTGGAGTGCCACTGAAGCTTTCTTT
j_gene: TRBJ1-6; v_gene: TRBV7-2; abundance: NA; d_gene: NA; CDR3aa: CASSLNPPYNSPLHF; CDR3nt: TGTGCCAGCAGCTTAAATCCCCCATATAATTCACCCCTCCACTTT
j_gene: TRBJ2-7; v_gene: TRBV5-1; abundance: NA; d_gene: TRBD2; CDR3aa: CASSEGTSRTYEQYF; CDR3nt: TGCGCCAGCAGCGAAGGGACTAGCCGAACCTACGAGCAGTACTTC
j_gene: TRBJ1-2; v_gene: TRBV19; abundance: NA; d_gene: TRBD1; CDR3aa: CASSTSSKGTGGYGYTF; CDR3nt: TGTGCCAGTAGTACCTCCTCTAAGGGCACAGGGGGGTATGGCTACACCTTC
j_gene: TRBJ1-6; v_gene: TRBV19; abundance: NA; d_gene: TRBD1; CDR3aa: CASSTRTGGRSNSPLHF; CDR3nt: TGTGCCAGTAGTACACGGACAGGGGGCCGTTCTAATTCACCCCTCCACTTT
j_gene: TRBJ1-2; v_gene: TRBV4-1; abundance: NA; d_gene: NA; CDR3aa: CASSQVIRDGYTF; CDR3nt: TGTGCCAGCAGCCAAGTCATCCGGGATGGCTACACCTTC
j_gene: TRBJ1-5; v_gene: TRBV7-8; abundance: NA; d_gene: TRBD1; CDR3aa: CASSLAGTVNQPQHF; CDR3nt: TGTGCCAGCAGCTTAGCGGGGACAGTCAATCAGCCCCAGCATTTT
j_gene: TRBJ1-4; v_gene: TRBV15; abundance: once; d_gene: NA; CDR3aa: CATSRATSQLFF; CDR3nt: TGTGCCACCAGCAGAGCCACCTCACAGCTGTTTTTT
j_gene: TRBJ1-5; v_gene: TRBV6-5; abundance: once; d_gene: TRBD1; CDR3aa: CASSSRQGRPQHF; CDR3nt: TGTGCCAGCAGTTCCCGACAGGGTCGGCCCCAGCATTTT
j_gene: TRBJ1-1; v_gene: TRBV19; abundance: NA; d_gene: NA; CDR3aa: CASTAPGRGVTEAFF; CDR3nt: TGTGCCAGTACCGCCCCAGGCCGGGGGGTCACTGAAGCTTTCTTT
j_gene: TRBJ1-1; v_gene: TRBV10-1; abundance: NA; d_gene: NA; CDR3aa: CASSRPGAGNTEAFF; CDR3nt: TGCGCCAGCAGCCGCCCTGGGGCCGGGAACACTGAAGCTTTCTTT
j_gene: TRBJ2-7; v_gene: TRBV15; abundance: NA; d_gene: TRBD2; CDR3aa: CATSVLAGYEQYF; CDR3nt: TGTGCCACCAGTGTACTAGCGGGCTACGAGCAGTACTTC
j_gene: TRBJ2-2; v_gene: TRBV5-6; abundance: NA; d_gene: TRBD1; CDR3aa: CASSFRQGAYTGELFF; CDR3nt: TGTGCCAGCAGCTTTAGGCAGGGGGCGTACACCGGGGAGCTGTTTTTT
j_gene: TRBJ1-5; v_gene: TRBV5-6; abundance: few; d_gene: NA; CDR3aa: CASSLGTAPNQPQHF; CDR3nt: TGTGCCAGCAGCTTGGGGACAGCGCCAAATCAGCCCCAGCATTTT
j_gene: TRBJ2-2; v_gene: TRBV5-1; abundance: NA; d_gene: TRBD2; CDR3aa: CASNPLGGSNTGELFF; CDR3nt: TGCGCCAGCAACCCGCTGGGAGGGTCGAACACCGGGGAGCTGTTTTTT